This T cell receptor (beta chain) was recovered during a study of cytomegalovirus exposure and HLA in healthy donors. Germline trimming cut 1 base from V and 4 bases from J; bases unmatched to any gene: 12. This CDR3 has 18 amino acids. Germline V gene lookup returns CDR1 MGHRA and CDR2 YSYEKL. Generated by immunoSEQ multiplex PCR, the TCRdb table keeps only in-frame clones and is missing some. The sample includes some 100,000 clones, about 83% seen only once; the top ten take roughly 5%. Study-wide results and limits: In vitro work confirmed that a few CMV-associated chains recognize CMV antigens. Most TCR sequences were rare, but some public TCRs occurred in many donors.

Concerning this clone: Antigen unknown.

The sequencing input was PBMCs. This chain links TRBV4-1 with TRBJ1-1; 10 bases map to TRBD1. The TCR comes from a man between 18 and 29 years old in good health and CMV-seronegative. For the CDR3, the DNA is TGCGCCAGCAGCCAAGGGGCATTAAGGGGACAGGGGAGCACTGAAGCTTTCTTT. Translated: CASSQGALRGQGSTEAFF.